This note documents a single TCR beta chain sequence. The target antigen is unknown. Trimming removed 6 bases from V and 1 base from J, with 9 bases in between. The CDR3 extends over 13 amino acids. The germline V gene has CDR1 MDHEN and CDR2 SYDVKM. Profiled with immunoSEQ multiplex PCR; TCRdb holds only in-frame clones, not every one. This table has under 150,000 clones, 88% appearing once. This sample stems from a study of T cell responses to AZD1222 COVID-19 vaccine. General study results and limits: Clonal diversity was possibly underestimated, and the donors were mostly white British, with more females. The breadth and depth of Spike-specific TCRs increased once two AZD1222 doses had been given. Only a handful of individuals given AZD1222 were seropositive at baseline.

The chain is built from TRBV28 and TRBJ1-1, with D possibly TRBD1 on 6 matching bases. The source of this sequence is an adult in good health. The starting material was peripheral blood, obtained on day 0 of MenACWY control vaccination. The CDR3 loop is CASRKGGNTEAFF. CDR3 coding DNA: TGTGCCAGCAGGAAGGGGGGGAACACTGAAGCTTTCTTT.